This entry concerns a single TCR beta chain. The sample originates from a study of CD8+ T cells in alopecia areata. Germline V gene lookup returns CDR1 GTSNPN and CDR2 SVGIG (reference sequence). With 5 bases clipped from V and 1 base from J, the junction kept 1 base outside the gene matches. This CDR3 spans 13 amino acids. Patients with alopecia areata provided lesional scalp punch biopsies as well as peripheral blood. PBMCs were stained for CD3, CD4 and CD8, and CD4+ and CD8+ T cells were sorted. The authors extracted RNA and reverse transcribed it into cDNA as the sequencing template. Here immunoSEQ multiplex PCR was the method, and the copy in TCRdb shows in-frame clones only, minus some. Found here are approximately 89,000 clones, 51% of them singletons; the top ten hold 5.5% to 6%.

This clonotype was sampled from a human donor with alopecia areata. The rearrangement joins TRBV30 to TRBJ1-5; TRBD1 matches 8 bases. Sequenced: NKG2D-high CD8+ T cells sorted from blood. CDR3 in amino acids: CAWDRGSNQPQHF. The DNA for the CDR3 is TGTGCCTGGGACAGGGGAAGCAATCAGCCCCAGCATTTT. Filled out from reference TRBV30 and TRBJ1-5, the complete variable domain reads SQTIHQWPATLVQPVGSPLSLECTVEGTSNPNLYWYRQAAGRGLQLLFYSVGIGQISSEVPQNLSASRPQDRQFILSSKKLLLSDSGFYLCAWDRGSNQPQHFGDGTRLSIL.